This T cell receptor (beta chain) was captured in a study of T cell responses to AZD1222 COVID-19 vaccine. A note on this clone: Its antigen is not known.

The CDR3 runs 13 residues. Per germline, CDR1 SGHAT and CDR2 FQNNGV. Trimming cost V 1 base and J 3 bases, with 6 bases left between them. Study-level points and caveats: Among those given AZD1222, only five or six were seropositive at baseline.

The table came from immunoSEQ multiplex PCR; TCRdb's copy has only in-frame clones and leaves some out. Of 80,000 to 130,000 clones in the sample, around nine tenths were seen once. This clonotype was sampled from an adult in good health. This material consisted of peripheral blood, taken on day 0 of AZD1222 vaccination. This chain uses TRBV11-2 with TRBJ1-1; D gene uncertain. As DNA, the CDR3 is TGTGCCAGCAGCTTAGGGGCTTACACTGAAGCTTTCTTT. Amino acids: CASSLGAYTEAFF. Full variable domain (outside the CDR3, taken from reference TRBV11-2 and TRBJ1-1): EAGVAQSPRYKIIEKRQSVAFWCNPISGHATLYWYQQILGQGPKLLIQFQNNGVVDDSQLPKDRFSAERLKGVDSTLKIQPAKLEDSAVYLCASSLGAYTEAFFGQGTRLTVV.